These T cell receptor beta chains were read from a single sample in a study of shared clonotypes between healthy human individuals. Using immunoSEQ multiplex PCR, the repertoire was profiled, and TCRdb retains in-frame clones only, with some absent. Of about 770,000 clones listed, about two thirds were seen once; the top ten hold approximately 1.8%. Input material: memory CD4+ T cells sorted from blood. All receptors derive from a woman aged 25 to 39 in good health. The CDR3 runs from the conserved cysteine through the conserved F or W. Fields, in order: V gene, J gene, clone size, D gene, CDR3 DNA, CDR3 protein. A D gene is named only where the DNA matches it firmly. The size field is filled for only some rows; it gives once, few, many or a size class.

v_gene: TRBV10-3
j_gene: TRBJ2-1
abundance: .
d_gene: TRBD2
CDR3nt: TGTGCCATCAGTGAGGCTAGCGGGAGGGCCCTCGCTGGCAATGAGCAGTTCTTC
CDR3aa: CAISEASGRALAGNEQFF

v_gene: TRBV7-2
j_gene: TRBJ2-5
abundance: once
d_gene: .
CDR3nt: TGTGCCAGCAGTTGGACAATAGGGTGGCAAGAGACCCAGTACTTC
CDR3aa: CASSWTIGWQETQYF

v_gene: TRBV2
j_gene: TRBJ2-1
abundance: few
d_gene: TRBD2
CDR3nt: TGTGCCAGCAGGAGAGGACTAGCGGGAGAGGGAAATGAGCAGTTCTTC
CDR3aa: CASRRGLAGEGNEQFF

v_gene: TRBV5-1
j_gene: TRBJ2-1
abundance: .
d_gene: .
CDR3nt: TGCGCCAGCAGCTGGAATGAGCGGAAGGGGTACAATGAGCAGTTCTTC
CDR3aa: CASSWNERKGYNEQFF

v_gene: TRBV11-2
j_gene: TRBJ1-3
abundance: .
d_gene: .
CDR3nt: TGTGCCAGCAGCTCAGAGCCCTTCTCTGGAAACACCATATATTTT
CDR3aa: CASSSEPFSGNTIYF

v_gene: TRBV6-1
j_gene: TRBJ2-4
abundance: .
d_gene: TRBD1
CDR3nt: TGTGCCAGCAGTGAACAACGACAGGGGGCTAAACTAGCCAAAAACATTCAGTACTTC
CDR3aa: CASSEQRQGAKLAKNIQYF

v_gene: TRBV11-2
j_gene: TRBJ1-1
abundance: .
d_gene: .
CDR3nt: TGTGCCAGCAGCTCGATGGGGCCTGGAGCGGGAACTGAAGCTTTCTTT
CDR3aa: CASSSMGPGAGTEAFF

v_gene: TRBV2
j_gene: TRBJ1-1
abundance: .
d_gene: .
CDR3nt: TGTGCCAGCAGTGATCCGCTGAACACTGAAGCTTTCTTT
CDR3aa: CASSDPLNTEAFF

v_gene: TRBV28
j_gene: TRBJ2-3
abundance: .
d_gene: .
CDR3nt: TGTGCCAGCAGCCCAAACGTGGGGGGCAGGGCCCTTGCAGATACGCAGTATTTT
CDR3aa: CASSPNVGGRALADTQYF

v_gene: TRBV4-1
j_gene: TRBJ1-5
abundance: .
d_gene: TRBD1
CDR3nt: TGCGCCAGCAGCCAAGCTGGGACAGGGGGTCAGCCCCAGCATTTT
CDR3aa: CASSQAGTGGQPQHF

v_gene: TRBV27
j_gene: TRBJ2-5
abundance: .
d_gene: TRBD2
CDR3nt: TGTGCCAGCAGTCCCGGGACTAGCGGGAGCAGGAAAGAGACCCAGTACTTC
CDR3aa: CASSPGTSGSRKETQYF

v_gene: TRBV10-2
j_gene: TRBJ1-2
abundance: .
d_gene: TRBD1
CDR3nt: TGCGCCAGCAGTAGACAGGGGGCGGACTATGGCTACACCTTC
CDR3aa: CASSRQGADYGYTF

v_gene: TRBV28
j_gene: TRBJ2-1
abundance: few
d_gene: .
CDR3nt: TGTGCCAGCACTCAAGTTCTTGATAGCTGGAATGAGCAGTTCTTC
CDR3aa: CASTQVLDSWNEQFF

v_gene: TRBV27
j_gene: TRBJ2-3
abundance: once
d_gene: TRBD2
CDR3nt: TGTGCCAGCAGTTTTTGGGGGCCGGGACTAGTAACGACAGATACGCAGTATTTT
CDR3aa: CASSFWGPGLVTTDTQYF

v_gene: TRBV2
j_gene: TRBJ2-1
abundance: .
d_gene: .
CDR3nt: TGTGCCAGCAGTGAATCCGTGGGGCCCACTTACAATGAGCAGTTCTTC
CDR3aa: CASSESVGPTYNEQFF

v_gene: TRBV19
j_gene: TRBJ2-3
abundance: .
d_gene: .
CDR3nt: TGTGCCAGTAGTATGGTCTCCGCAGATACGCAGTATTTT
CDR3aa: CASSMVSADTQYF

v_gene: TRBV19
j_gene: TRBJ2-3
abundance: .
d_gene: TRBD1
CDR3nt: TGTGCCAGTAGTACACAGGGGGCAGATACGCAGTATTTT
CDR3aa: CASSTQGADTQYF

v_gene: TRBV11-1
j_gene: TRBJ2-7
abundance: .
d_gene: TRBD2
CDR3nt: TGTGCCAGCAGCGTTGGGACTAGCCGGCCCCACGAGCAGTACTTC
CDR3aa: CASSVGTSRPHEQYF

v_gene: TRBV7-9
j_gene: TRBJ2-5
abundance: .
d_gene: TRBD2
CDR3nt: TGTGCCAGCAGCCCAGGTGTAGCGGGAGAAGGAGAGACCCAGTACTTC
CDR3aa: CASSPGVAGEGETQYF

v_gene: TRBV9
j_gene: TRBJ2-2
abundance: .
d_gene: .
CDR3nt: TGTGCCAGCAATCTGGGTGGTACCGGGGAGCTGTTTTTT
CDR3aa: CASNLGGTGELFF

v_gene: TRBV7-2
j_gene: TRBJ2-1
abundance: .
d_gene: .
CDR3nt: TGTGCCAGCAGCCAGAGTATAACCCCCTACAATGAGCAGTTCTTC
CDR3aa: CASSQSITPYNEQFF

v_gene: TRBV11-3
j_gene: TRBJ2-1
abundance: .
d_gene: .
CDR3nt: TGTGCCAGCAGCTTAAGGGAGAGCTACAATGAGCAGTTCTTC
CDR3aa: CASSLRESYNEQFF

v_gene: TRBV2
j_gene: TRBJ1-1
abundance: .
d_gene: .
CDR3nt: TGTGCCAGCAGTGCGGTTCAGGGACGGATGAACACTGAAGCTTTCTTT
CDR3aa: CASSAVQGRMNTEAFF

v_gene: TRBV2
j_gene: TRBJ2-7
abundance: .
d_gene: .
CDR3nt: TGTGCCAGCAGTACCCACGGCCCCGAGCAGTACTTC
CDR3aa: CASSTHGPEQYF

v_gene: TRBV10-1
j_gene: TRBJ2-7
abundance: .
d_gene: .
CDR3nt: TGCGCCAGCAACAGCGGTGAGGGTTACGAGCAGTACTTC
CDR3aa: CASNSGEGYEQYF

v_gene: TRBV28
j_gene: TRBJ1-5
abundance: .
d_gene: .
CDR3nt: TGTGCCAGCAGTCCTTTACCAGGACGGCGCAATCAGCCCCAGCATTTT
CDR3aa: CASSPLPGRRNQPQHF

v_gene: TRBV2
j_gene: TRBJ1-1
abundance: .
d_gene: .
CDR3nt: TGTGCCAGGAACAGGGTCGGTGGCACTGAAGCTTTCTTT
CDR3aa: CARNRVGGTEAFF

v_gene: TRBV27
j_gene: TRBJ2-1
abundance: .
d_gene: .
CDR3nt: TGTGCCAGCAGTTTAGGGACTCCCATAGGCGATGAGCAGTTCTTC
CDR3aa: CASSLGTPIGDEQFF

v_gene: TRBV27
j_gene: TRBJ2-7
abundance: .
d_gene: .
CDR3nt: TGTGCCAGCAGTTTATCCGGGGTAAGGTCCTACGAGCAGTACTTC
CDR3aa: CASSLSGVRSYEQYF

v_gene: TRBV5-4
j_gene: TRBJ2-1
abundance: once
d_gene: TRBD2
CDR3nt: TGTGCCAGCAGCTTGAGGACTAGCGGGAGCCAGGTACAGTTCTTC
CDR3aa: CASSLRTSGSQVQFF

v_gene: TRBV28
j_gene: TRBJ1-4
abundance: .
d_gene: TRBD1
CDR3nt: TGTGCCAGCAGCACAGTACAGGGGTCAAATGAAAAACTGTTTTTT
CDR3aa: CASSTVQGSNEKLFF

v_gene: TRBV6-1
j_gene: TRBJ1-1
abundance: few
d_gene: .
CDR3nt: TGTGCCAGCAGTGAGGCCAGGGGTACTGAAGCTTTCTTT
CDR3aa: CASSEARGTEAFF

v_gene: TRBV18
j_gene: TRBJ2-5
abundance: once
d_gene: TRBD1
CDR3nt: TGTGCCAGCTCATCGGGACAGGGGGTCGGAGAGACCCAGTACTTC
CDR3aa: CASSSGQGVGETQYF

v_gene: TRBV5-1
j_gene: TRBJ2-2
abundance: .
d_gene: .
CDR3nt: TGCGCCAGCAGCTTGGCTCCAGGAAGGTCAGGTACCGGGGAGCTGTTTTTT
CDR3aa: CASSLAPGRSGTGELFF

v_gene: TRBV18
j_gene: TRBJ2-2
abundance: .
d_gene: .
CDR3nt: TGTGCCAGCTCACGACTAGACTGGGTCACCGGGGAGCTGTTTTTT
CDR3aa: CASSRLDWVTGELFF

v_gene: TRBV2
j_gene: TRBJ1-2
abundance: few
d_gene: .
CDR3nt: TGTGCCAGCAGTGAAAGGGGCGGTAACTATGGCTACACCTTC
CDR3aa: CASSERGGNYGYTF

v_gene: TRBV9
j_gene: TRBJ1-5
abundance: once
d_gene: .
CDR3nt: TGTGCCAGCAGCCCCGACCCCGGGGGGCCCCAGCATTTT
CDR3aa: CASSPDPGGPQHF

v_gene: TRBV6-6
j_gene: TRBJ2-1
abundance: .
d_gene: .
CDR3nt: TGTGCCAGCAGCATGGGTGGTGAGCAGTTCTTC
CDR3aa: CASSMGGEQFF

v_gene: TRBV25-1
j_gene: TRBJ1-3
abundance: .
d_gene: .
CDR3nt: TGTGCCAGCAGTTTTGGGGTGGATGGAAACACCATATATTTT
CDR3aa: CASSFGVDGNTIYF

v_gene: TRBV11-2
j_gene: TRBJ2-5
abundance: few
d_gene: TRBD1
CDR3nt: TGTGCCAGCACAACCGGACAGGGTTACGAGACCCAGTACTTC
CDR3aa: CASTTGQGYETQYF

v_gene: TRBV4-1
j_gene: TRBJ2-4
abundance: .
d_gene: TRBD2
CDR3nt: TGCGCCAGCAGCCAAGTGGGACTAGCGACCATTGAGGGGGCCAAAAACATTCAGTACTTC
CDR3aa: CASSQVGLATIEGAKNIQYF

v_gene: TRBV5-4
j_gene: TRBJ2-5
abundance: .
d_gene: .
CDR3nt: TGTGCCAGCAGCTCGGACCCCGGGGAGACCCAGTACTTC
CDR3aa: CASSSDPGETQYF

v_gene: TRBV19
j_gene: TRBJ2-6
abundance: few
d_gene: .
CDR3nt: TGTGCCAGTAGTACACAGAGGGCCAACGTCCTGACTTTC
CDR3aa: CASSTQRANVLTF